A single sample gave rise to the 14 T cell receptor beta chains below, sequenced in a study of STAT3 mutations in large granular lymphocyte leukemia. The table came from immunoSEQ multiplex PCR; TCRdb's copy has only in-frame clones and leaves some out. The data contain over 30,000 clones, over 75% of them singletons. Study-level findings and limits: In T-cell large granular lymphocyte leukemia, about half of patients showed multiple immunodominant subclonotypes.

These receptors' targets are unknown. The source material was PBMCs. These receptors originate from a human donor with T large granular lymphocyte leukemia. Some clones in this sample may be carry-over from other donors' samples.

V gene TRBV7-9 combines with J gene TRBJ2-7; TRBD2 aligns across 13 bases. Germline CDR1 and CDR2: SEHNR and FQNEAQ (reference sequence). V lost 5 bases and J lost 2; bases outside the gene matches: 3. This CDR3 spans 15 amino acids. The CDR3 sequence: CASSLGLAGPYEQYF. CDR3 bases: TGTGCCAGCAGCCTGGGACTAGCGGGGCCCTACGAGCAGTACTTC.

This clone was recorded only once. CDR3 in amino acids: CATREADGWGTNYGYTF. The CDR3 DNA sequence: TGCGCCACAAGGGAAGCCGACGGGTGGGGGACTAACTATGGCTACACCTTC. This rearrangement joins TRBV10-2 to TRBJ1-2; D may be TRBD1 (5 bases). Per the germline V gene, CDR1 is WSHSY and CDR2 is SAAADI. The V end lost 10 bases, the J end lost 0 bases, and 24 bases lay between the germline ends. The CDR3 runs to 17 residues.

This rearrangement joins TRBV5-1 to TRBJ2-7, with a possible D match to TRBD2 (6 bases). Per the germline V gene, CDR1 is SGHRS and CDR2 is YFSETQ. Trimming shortened V by 1 base and J by 3 bases, and 11 bases separated the two germline ends. The CDR3 totals 14 residues. CDR3 DNA: TGCGCCAGCAGCTTGTGGAGGGAAAGCTACGAGCAGTACTTC. Encoded protein: CASSLWRESYEQYF.

The CDR3 sequence: CASSLADDQETQYF. CDR3 DNA sequence: TGCGCCAGCAGCTTGGCTGACGACCAAGAGACCCAGTACTTC. J is TRBJ2-5 and V is TRBV5-1; D unresolved. CDR3 length: 14 residues. V was cut by 0 bases and J by 0 bases, with 6 bases left in between. Germline V CDR1 and CDR2: SGHRS, YFSETQ.

CDR3: CASSPAGTRKETQYF. The DNA for the CDR3 is TGCGCCAGCAGCCCCGCCGGGACAAGAAAAGAGACCCAGTACTTC. The chain employs TRBV5-1 and TRBJ2-5, with D perhaps matching TRBD1 (6 bases). V was cut by 4 bases and J by 3 bases, with 16 bases left in between. Germline CDR1 SGHRS, CDR2 YFSETQ. This CDR3 is 15 amino acids long.

This clone occurred once. This chain uses TRBV5-5 with TRBJ1-2; D might be TRBD1 (6 bases). V was cut by 7 bases and J by 6 bases, with 19 bases left in between. Per germline, CDR1 SGHKS and CDR2 YYEKEE (reference sequence). The CDR3 covers 14 residues. CDR3 in DNA: TGTGCCAGCTCTCTTCCCGGGGGCGCGAATGGCTACACCTTC. Residues: CASSLPGGANGYTF.

The chain recombines TRBV10-3 with TRBJ1-4; D is undetermined. The CDR3 has 13 amino acids. Germline loops: CDR1 ENHRY, CDR2 SYGVKD. The V and J ends lost 5 bases and 6 bases respectively, with 10 bases between them. The DNA of the CDR3 is TGTGCCATCAGTACGGGGTGGGATGAAAAACTGTTTTTT. It is translated as CAISTGWDEKLFF.

This chain links TRBV18 with TRBJ2-7; 8 positions agree with TRBD2. Per the germline V gene, CDR1 is KGHSH and CDR2 is LQKENI. The CDR3 runs to 19 residues. V lost 2 bases, J lost 0 bases, and 15 bases stayed unmatched. CDR3 in DNA: TGTGCCAGCTCACCAGTTCTGACGGGGGGGGGCCCCGGCTCCTACGAGCAGTACTTC. Translated, it gives CASSPVLTGGGPGSYEQYF.

This chain links TRBV29-1 with TRBJ2-5, with D unresolved. CDR3 size: 13 residues. With 4 bases removed from V and 0 bases from J, the gap between germline ends came to 9 bases. Germline-derived CDR1 and CDR2 are SQVTM and ANQGSEA. CDR3 coding DNA: TGCAGCGTTGTATTCATGTACCAAGAGACCCAGTACTTC. This sequence encodes CSVVFMYQETQYF.

The chain employs TRBV27 and TRBJ2-2; D is unresolved. The V and J ends lost 0 bases and 2 bases respectively, with 7 bases between them. From germline, CDR1 is MNHEY and CDR2 SMNVEV (reference sequence). This CDR3 comprises 15 residues. The CDR3 bases are TGTGCCAGCAGTTTATCGATCGGCAACACCGGGGAGCTGTTTTTT. It specifies CASSLSIGNTGELFF.

This chain links TRBV19 with TRBJ2-2, with no clear D. This CDR3 is 14 amino acids long. V was pared by 6 bases and J by 5 bases, with 13 bases between. The V gene's germline CDR1 is LNHDA and CDR2 SQIVND (reference sequence). The CDR3 nucleotides read TGTGCCAGTAGCCTGCCCCCCATGACCGGGGAGCTGTTTTTT. It encodes CASSLPPMTGELFF.

The chain joins TRBV5-6 to TRBJ2-3, with D perhaps given as TRBD1 or TRBD2 (5 bases each). CDR3 length equals 15 residues. V shed 0 bases and J shed 3 bases, with 11 bases lying between them. The germline gives CDR1 SGHDT, CDR2 YYEEEE. The DNA of the CDR3 is TGTGCCAGCAGCTTGGGGGGACGGGTTACAGATACGCAGTATTTT. Its protein product is CASSLGGRVTDTQYF.

V usage is TRBV7-9 and J usage is TRBJ2-3; possible D gene TRBD2, 6 bases. The ends were cut back, 5 bases at V and 6 bases at J, with 9 bases in the middle. Germline V gene lookup returns CDR1 SEHNR and CDR2 FQNEAQ (reference sequence). The CDR3 length is 12 residues. The CDR3 DNA reads TGTGCCAGCAGCCCGGCGGGGGATACGCAGTATTTT. It is translated as CASSPAGDTQYF.

The gene calls are TRBV5-1 and TRBJ2-7; weak D call: TRBD2 (6 bases). V gave up 0 bases and J gave up 0 bases, with 10 bases separating them. Germline V gene sequence: CDR1 SGHRS, CDR2 YFSETQ. This CDR3 has 15 amino acids. CDR3 protein: CASSLDGTDSYEQYV. In nucleotides, the CDR3 is TGCGCCAGCAGCTTGGACGGGACTGACTCCTACGAGCAGTACGTC.